This T cell receptor (beta chain) is from a study of shared clonotypes between healthy human individuals. Study-wide background: The study enrolled a couple of women and a few men aged 18 to 49. Points from the study as a whole: A generally larger estimated richness was seen in naive subsets than in memory subsets. Non-shared clonotypes displayed generation probabilities falling below those of clonotypes present in all four donors.

Every subset's genomic DNA went evenly onto several immunoSEQ plates. Measured with immunoSEQ multiplex PCR; TCRdb has only the in-frame clones, and not every one. This repertoire shows roughly 2,500,000 clones, 93% found once; its top ten account for 0.35% to 0.45%. The CDR3 length is 13 residues. CDR1 is KGHSH and CDR2 is LQKENI in the germline V gene. The trim removed 8 bases at V and 4 bases at J, leaving 5 bases unmatched. In the case of this clone: Antigen unknown.

This sequence was found in a man younger than 35 in good health. Some clones in this sample may be carry-over from other donors' samples. The chain uses TRBV18 and TRBJ1-1, with 9 positions matching TRBD1. Sequenced sample: naive CD4+ T cells from PBMCs. Subset here: CD45RA+ positively selected. As DNA, the CDR3 is TGTGCCAGCCTGGGACAGGGTGCCACTGAAGCTTTCTTT. This translates into CASLGQGATEAFF.